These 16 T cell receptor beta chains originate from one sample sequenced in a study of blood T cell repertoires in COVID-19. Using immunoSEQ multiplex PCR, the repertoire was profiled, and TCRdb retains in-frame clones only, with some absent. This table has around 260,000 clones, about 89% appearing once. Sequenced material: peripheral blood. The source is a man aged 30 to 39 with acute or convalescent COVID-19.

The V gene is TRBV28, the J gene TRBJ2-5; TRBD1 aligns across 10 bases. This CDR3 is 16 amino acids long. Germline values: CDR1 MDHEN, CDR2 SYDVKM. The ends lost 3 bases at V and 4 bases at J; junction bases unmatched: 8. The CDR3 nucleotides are TGTGCCAGCAGTTTGTATGGGACAGGGGTCATAGAGACCCAGTACTTC. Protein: CASSLYGTGVIETQYF. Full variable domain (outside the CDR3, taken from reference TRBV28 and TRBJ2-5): DVKVTQSSRYLVKRTGEKVFLECVQDMDHENMFWYRQDPGLGLRLIYFSYDVKMKEKGDIPEGYSVSREKKERFSLILESASTNQTSMYLCASSLYGTGVIETQYFGPGTRLLVL.

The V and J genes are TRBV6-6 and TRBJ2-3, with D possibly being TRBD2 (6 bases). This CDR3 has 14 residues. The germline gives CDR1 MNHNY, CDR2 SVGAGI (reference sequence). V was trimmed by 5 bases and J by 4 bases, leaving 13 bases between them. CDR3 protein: CASSAKGGADTQYF. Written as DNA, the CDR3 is TGTGCCAGCAGTGCCAAAGGCGGGGCAGATACGCAGTATTTT.

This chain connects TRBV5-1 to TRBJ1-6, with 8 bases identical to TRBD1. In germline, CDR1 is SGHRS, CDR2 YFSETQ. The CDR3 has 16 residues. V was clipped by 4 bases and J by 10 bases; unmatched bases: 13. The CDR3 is CASSPNGQGVGSPLHF. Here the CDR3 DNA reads TGCGCCAGCAGCCCTAACGGACAGGGTGTGGGGTCACCCCTCCACTTT.

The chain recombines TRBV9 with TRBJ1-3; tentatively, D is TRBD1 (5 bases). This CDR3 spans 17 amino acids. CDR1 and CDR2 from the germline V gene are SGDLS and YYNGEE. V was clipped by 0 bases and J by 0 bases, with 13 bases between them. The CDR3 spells CASSVEDSWSSGNTIYF. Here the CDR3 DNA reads TGTGCCAGCAGCGTAGAAGACAGCTGGAGCTCTGGAAACACCATATATTTT.

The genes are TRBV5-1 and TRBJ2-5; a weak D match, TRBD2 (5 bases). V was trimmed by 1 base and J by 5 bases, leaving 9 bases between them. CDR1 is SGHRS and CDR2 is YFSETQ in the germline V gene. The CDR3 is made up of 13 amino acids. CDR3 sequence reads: CASSLRSGETQYF. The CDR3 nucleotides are TGCGCCAGCAGCTTGAGAAGCGGCGAGACCCAGTACTTC.

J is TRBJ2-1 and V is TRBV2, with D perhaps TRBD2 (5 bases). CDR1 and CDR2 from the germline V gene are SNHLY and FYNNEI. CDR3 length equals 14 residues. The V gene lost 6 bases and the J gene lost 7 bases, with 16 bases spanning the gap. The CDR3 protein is CASRRYGDFNEQFF. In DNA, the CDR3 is TGTGCCAGCAGAAGGTACGGGGATTTTAATGAGCAGTTCTTC. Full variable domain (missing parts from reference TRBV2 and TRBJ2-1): EPEVTQTPSHQVTQMGQEVILRCVPISNHLYFYWYRQILGQKVEFLVSFYNNEISEKSEIFDDQFSVERPDGSNFTLKIRSTKLEDSAMYFCASRRYGDFNEQFFGPGTRLTVL.

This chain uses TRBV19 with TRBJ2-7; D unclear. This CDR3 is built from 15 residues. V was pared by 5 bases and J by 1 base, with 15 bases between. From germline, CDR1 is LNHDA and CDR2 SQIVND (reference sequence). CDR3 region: CASSPTPSGSYEQYF. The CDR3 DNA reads TGTGCCAGTAGTCCAACCCCCTCAGGTTCCTACGAGCAGTACTTC.

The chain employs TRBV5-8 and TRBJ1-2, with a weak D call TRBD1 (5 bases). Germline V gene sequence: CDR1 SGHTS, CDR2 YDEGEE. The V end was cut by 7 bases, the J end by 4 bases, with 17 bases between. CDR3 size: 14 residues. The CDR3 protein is CASLWGGSSYGYTF. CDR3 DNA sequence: TGTGCCAGCCTATGGGGGGGGTCAAGCTATGGCTACACCTTC.

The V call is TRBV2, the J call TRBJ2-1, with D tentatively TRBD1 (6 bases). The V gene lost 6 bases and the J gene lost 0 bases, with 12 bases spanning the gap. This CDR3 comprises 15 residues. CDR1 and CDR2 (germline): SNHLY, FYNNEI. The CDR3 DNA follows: TGTGCCAGCAGGGGGGACACCAGCTCCTACAATGAGCAGTTCTTC. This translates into CASRGDTSSYNEQFF. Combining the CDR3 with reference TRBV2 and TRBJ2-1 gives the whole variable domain EPEVTQTPSHQVTQMGQEVILRCVPISNHLYFYWYRQILGQKVEFLVSFYNNEISEKSEIFDDQFSVERPDGSNFTLKIRSTKLEDSAMYFCASRGDTSSYNEQFFGPGTRLTVL.

CDR3 nucleotides: TGTGCCAGCAGCTACGTCACAGGGAACACCGGGGAGCTGTTTTTT. Encoded protein: CASSYVTGNTGELFF. V usage is TRBV5-5 and J usage is TRBJ2-2; possibly TRBD1 for D (5 bases). Trimming shortened V by 3 bases and J by 1 base, and 10 bases separated the two germline ends. Germline CDR1 is SGHKS and CDR2 is YYEKEE (reference sequence). The length of the CDR3 is 15 residues. Using reference TRBV5-5 and TRBJ2-2 for the parts outside the CDR3, the full variable domain is DAGVTQSPTHLIKTRGQQVTLRCSPISGHKSVSWYQQVLGQGPQFIFQYYEKEERGRGNFPDRFSARQFPNYSSELNVNALLLGDSALYLCASSYVTGNTGELFFGEGSRLTVL.

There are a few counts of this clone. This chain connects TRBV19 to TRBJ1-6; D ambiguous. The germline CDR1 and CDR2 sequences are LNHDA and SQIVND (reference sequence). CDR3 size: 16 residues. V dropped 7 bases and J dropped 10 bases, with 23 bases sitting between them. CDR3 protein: CASTSIGDNVGSPLHF. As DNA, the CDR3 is TGTGCCAGTACCTCCATCGGGGATAACGTAGGATCACCCCTCCACTTT.

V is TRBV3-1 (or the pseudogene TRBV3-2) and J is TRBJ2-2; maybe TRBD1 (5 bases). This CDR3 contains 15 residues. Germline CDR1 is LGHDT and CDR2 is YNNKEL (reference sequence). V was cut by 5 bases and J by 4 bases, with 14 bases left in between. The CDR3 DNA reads TGTGCCAGCAGCGATCAGGGTGTACGCACCGGGGAGCTGTTTTTT. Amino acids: CASSDQGVRTGELFF.

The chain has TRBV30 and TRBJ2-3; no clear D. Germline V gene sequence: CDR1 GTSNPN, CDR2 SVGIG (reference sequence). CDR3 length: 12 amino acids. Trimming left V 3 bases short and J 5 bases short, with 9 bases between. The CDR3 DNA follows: TGTGCCTGGAGCGGTGGGCTAGATACGCAGTATTTT. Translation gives CAWSGGLDTQYF.

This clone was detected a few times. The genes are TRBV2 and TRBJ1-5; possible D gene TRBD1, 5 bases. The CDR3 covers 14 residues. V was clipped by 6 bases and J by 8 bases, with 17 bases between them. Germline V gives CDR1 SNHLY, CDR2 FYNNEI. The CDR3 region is CASRDGPWGEPQHF. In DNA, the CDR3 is TGTGCCAGCAGGGACGGACCATGGGGCGAGCCCCAGCATTTT. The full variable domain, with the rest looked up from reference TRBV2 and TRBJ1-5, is EPEVTQTPSHQVTQMGQEVILRCVPISNHLYFYWYRQILGQKVEFLVSFYNNEISEKSEIFDDQFSVERPDGSNFTLKIRSTKLEDSAMYFCASRDGPWGEPQHFGDGTRLSIL.

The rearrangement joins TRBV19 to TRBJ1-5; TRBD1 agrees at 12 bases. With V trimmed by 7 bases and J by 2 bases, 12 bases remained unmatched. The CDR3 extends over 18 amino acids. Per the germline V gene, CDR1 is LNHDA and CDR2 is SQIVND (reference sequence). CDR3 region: CASTYGTGGRLGNQPQHF. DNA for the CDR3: TGTGCCAGTACCTACGGGACAGGGGGCCGGTTGGGCAATCAGCCCCAGCATTTT.

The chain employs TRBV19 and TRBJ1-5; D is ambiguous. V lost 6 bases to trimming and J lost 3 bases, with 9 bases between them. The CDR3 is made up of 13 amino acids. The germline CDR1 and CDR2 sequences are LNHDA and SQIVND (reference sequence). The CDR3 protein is CASSRDLNQPQHF. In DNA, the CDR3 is TGTGCCAGTAGCCGGGATCTCAATCAGCCCCAGCATTTT.